What follows is one T cell receptor beta chain and its context. Its cognate antigen is unknown. This sample is drawn from a study of identical twins. The study, taken as a whole, reports: Insertions were fewer in abundant cord blood beta clonotypes, whereas memory repertoires showed none of this pattern.

MiXCR, applied by TCRdb to the 5' RACE reads, yields one record per CDR3 protein. The sample lists some 560,000 distinct CDR3 sequences, roughly 9.9% occurring once. This CDR3 region has 17 residues. With 8 bases clipped from V and 2 bases from J, the junction kept 10 bases outside the gene matches. The germline V gene encodes CDR1 SNHLY and CDR2 FYNNEI. These records were also assigned to another study, of yellow fever vaccine responses in identical twins.

V and J are TRBV2 and TRBJ2-7; TRBD2 matches at 15 bases. The source is a woman younger than 30 in good health. The sequenced sample consisted of PBMCs. CDR3 protein: CASVRGTSGGPAYEQYF. The CDR3, as DNA: TGTGCCAGCGTTCGAGGGACTAGCGGGGGGCCTGCCTACGAGCAGTACTTC.